Below are 4 T cell receptor beta chains sequenced from a single sample in a study of T cell clonotyping in hematopoietic cell transplantation. Here immunoSEQ multiplex PCR was the method, and the copy in TCRdb shows in-frame clones only, minus some. The table has approximately 44,000 clones, approximately 95% seen once. Sequenced: peripheral blood mononuclear cells. These receptor sequences come from a man aged 25 to 40 in good health. Some clones in this sample may be carry-over from other donors' samples.

This rearrangement joins TRBV7-8 to TRBJ2-7; D not resolved. Germline CDR1 reads SGHVS; CDR2 reads FQNEAQ. CDR3 size: 14 residues. Between the trimmed V and J ends, which lost 2 bases and 5 bases, there was a span of 13 bases. The CDR3 DNA reads as TGTGCCAGCAGCTTACTCGGGTATACACACGAGCAGTACTTC. This sequence encodes CASSLLGYTHEQYF.

The chain links TRBV5-6 to TRBJ2-7; D assignment may be TRBD1 or TRBD2 (6 bases each). CDR1 is SGHDT and CDR2 is YYEEEE in the germline V gene. Trimming left V 0 bases short and J 7 bases short, with 17 bases between. This CDR3 comprises 15 residues. The CDR3 nucleotides read TGTGCCAGCAGCTTGGCGGGGACATCCGCGGGGGAGCAGTACTTC. Amino acids: CASSLAGTSAGEQYF. Combining the CDR3 with reference TRBV5-6 and TRBJ2-7 gives the whole variable domain DAGVTQSPTHLIKTRGQQVTLRCSPKSGHDTVSWYQQALGQGPQFIFQYYEEEERQRGNFPDRFSGHQFPNYSSELNVNALLLGDSALYLCASSLAGTSAGEQYFGPGTRLTVT.

V and J are TRBV4-2 and TRBJ1-3; D uncertain. The germline gives CDR1 LGHNA, CDR2 YNFKEQ. The CDR3 consists of 15 residues. The V end was cut by 4 bases, the J end by 0 bases, with 10 bases between. DNA of the CDR3: TGTGCCAGCAGCCCCGGACGTAACTCTGGAAACACCATATATTTT. Translated, it gives CASSPGRNSGNTIYF.

The rearrangement joins TRBV30 to TRBJ1-3, with 8 bases aligning to TRBD1. J lost 6 bases, V lost 5 bases, and 6 bases had no gene match. This CDR3 is built from 13 residues. From germline, CDR1 is GTSNPN and CDR2 SVGIG (reference sequence). The chain's CDR3 is CAWGPGGANTIYF. The CDR3 nucleotides are TGTGCCTGGGGACCAGGGGGCGCAAACACCATATATTTT.